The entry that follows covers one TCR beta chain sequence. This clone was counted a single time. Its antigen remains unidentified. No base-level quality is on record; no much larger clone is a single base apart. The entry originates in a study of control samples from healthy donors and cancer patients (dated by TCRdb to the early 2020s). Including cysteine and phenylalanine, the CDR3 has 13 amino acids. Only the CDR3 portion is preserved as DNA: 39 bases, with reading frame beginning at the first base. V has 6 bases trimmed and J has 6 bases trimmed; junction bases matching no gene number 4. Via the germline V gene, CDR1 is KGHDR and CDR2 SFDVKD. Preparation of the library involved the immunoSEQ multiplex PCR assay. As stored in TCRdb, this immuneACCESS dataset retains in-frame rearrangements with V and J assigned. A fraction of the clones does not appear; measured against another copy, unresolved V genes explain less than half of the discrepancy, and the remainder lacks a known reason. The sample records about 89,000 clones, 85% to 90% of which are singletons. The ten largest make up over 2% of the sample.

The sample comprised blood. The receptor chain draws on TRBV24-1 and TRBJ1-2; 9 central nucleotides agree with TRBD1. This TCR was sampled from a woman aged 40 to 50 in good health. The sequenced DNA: TGTGCCACCAGTTTTCGGACAGGGGATGGCTACACCTTC. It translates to CATSFRTGDGYTF.